This passage covers 2 T cell receptor beta chains from one sample sequenced in a study of T cell repertoires in cytomegalovirus infection. TCRdb itself ran the reads through MiXCR, one entry per CDR3 protein. The repertoire holds under 850,000 distinct CDR3 sequences, with 35% to 45% as singletons. The sequenced sample consisted of PBMCs. These receptors were collected from a human donor in good health (CMV status not recorded). Some clones in this sample may be carry-over from other donors' samples.

The chain is built from TRBV19 and TRBJ2-1, with D maybe TRBD2 (5 bases). CDR1 LNHDA and CDR2 SQIVND come from the germline V gene (reference sequence). With 5 bases removed from V and 0 bases from J, the gap between germline ends came to 11 bases. This CDR3 has 15 residues. CDR3 sequence (DNA): TGTGCCAGTAGTCCACGTCGGGGCTCCTACAATGAGCAGTTCTTC. It is translated as CASSPRRGSYNEQFF.

This clonotype was recorded once. The CDR3 bases are TGTGCCAGCAGCTTAAATCAGGGACAACCCTCCTACAATGAGCAGTTCTTC. Translated, it gives CASSLNQGQPSYNEQFF. V is TRBV7-2 and J is TRBJ2-1, with D possibly matching TRBD1 (6 bases). Germline V gene lookup returns CDR1 SGHTA and CDR2 FQGNSA. V dropped 2 bases and J dropped 0 bases, with 14 bases sitting between them. The CDR3 spans 17 residues.